A selection of T cell receptor beta chains follows, all from one sample in a study of regulatory T cells in long-lasting Graves disease. TCRdb called the multiplex PCR reads again in MiXCR, with one record for every CDR3 protein. The table includes some 340,000 distinct CDR3 sequences, roughly 12% detected once. These records were also assigned to another study, of T cells in Graves' hyperthyroidism and ophthalmopathy.

The sequences come from peripheral blood mononuclear cells (PBMCs), collected at new diagnosis, from a patient treated with antithyroid drugs. The receptor set was obtained from a woman younger than 30 with Graves disease. Both conserved end residues are part of each CDR3. The D gene is left open where the match is weak. The size of a clone is reported for some rows only, either as once, few or many, or as a class for expanded clones.

-	many	TRBJ2-1	TRBV11-2	TGTGCCAGCAGCTTACCGAGCGGGCGGGCCTCCTACAATGAGCAGTTCTTC	CASSLPSGRASYNEQFF
-	many	TRBJ2-5	TRBV28	TGTGCCAGCAGTCGACGAGGGGCCTGGGAGACCCAGTACTTC	CASSRRGAWETQYF
-	many	TRBJ1-2	TRBV20-1	TGCAGTGCGCCGCCCACGACAAGGGGAGGAGGGTTTTGGGGCTACACCTTC	CSAPPTTRGGGFWGYTF
-	many	TRBJ2-7	TRBV28	TGTGCCAGCAGCTCACTAGCAAGCCGCTACGAGCAGTACTTC	CASSSLASRYEQYF
-	few	TRBJ2-5	TRBV6-1	TGTGCCAGCAGTGAATATATAAGACAGGGAGGGGAGACCCAGTACTTC	CASSEYIRQGGETQYF
-	many	TRBJ2-6	TRBV5-5	TGTGCCAGCAGCTTTTCTGCGTCGGGCTCTGGGGCCAACGTCCTGACTTTC	CASSFSASGSGANVLTF
-	many	TRBJ2-2	TRBV5-1	TGCGCCAGCAGCTTGAGGGGTGACGGGGAGCTGTTTTTT	CASSLRGDGELFF
TRBD2	many	TRBJ2-3	TRBV7-9	TGTGCCAGCAGCTCGACCCTTAGCGGGAGGGCCGATAGGAGTGTCACAGATACGCAGTATTTT	CASSSTLSGRADRSVTDTQYF
-	few	TRBJ1-2	TRBV9	TGTGCCAGCAGCCCCTACGCCCGATCATTAAACTATGGCTACACCTTC	CASSPYARSLNYGYTF
-	-	TRBJ1-2	TRBV20-1	TGCAGTGCCCCCGGAACCTACTATGGCTACACCTTC	CSAPGTYYGYTF
-	many	TRBJ1-1	TRBV30	TGTGCCTGGAGCCAGGCGGGACAAGCTTTCTTT	CAWSQAGQAFF
-	many	TRBJ2-7	TRBV20-1	TGCAGTGCTAAACACTCGCCCTACGAGCAGTACTTC	CSAKHSPYEQYF
-	-	TRBJ2-1	TRBV7-9	TGTGCCAGCAACGGACCACAGGCCCCGGTTCTATCTGGGCAGTTCTTC	CASNGPQAPVLSGQFF
-	many	TRBJ1-4	TRBV3-2	TGTGCCAGCAGCCAAGGGAGGAGTGCCACCTCCATCATGAATAATGAAAAACTGTTTTTT	CASSQGRSATSIMNNEKLFF
-	-	TRBJ1-3	TRBV29-1	TGCAGCGTTGGCTCGGTAGGGGCTGGAAGCACCATATATTTT	CSVGSVGAGSTIYF
-	-	TRBJ1-4	TRBV20-1	TGCAGCGCCGTCGGGGGGAGGGATGAAAAACTGTTTTTT	CSAVGGRDEKLFF
TRBD2	many	TRBJ2-1	TRBV2	TGTGCCAGCAGTAGCGGGGAGGATGAGCAGTTCTTC	CASSSGEDEQFF
-	-	TRBJ1-1	TRBV5-5	TGTGCCAGCAGCTTCGGGCCCCGCACTGAAGCTTTCTTT	CASSFGPRTEAFF
-	many	TRBJ2-6	TRBV10-3	TGTGCCATCAACAGAGACCCCCAAGCCAACGTCCTGACTTTC	CAINRDPQANVLTF
TRBD2	many	TRBJ2-5	TRBV5-1	TGCGCCAGCAGCTTGGCCATGACTAGCCACCGAGAGACCCAGTACTTC	CASSLAMTSHRETQYF
-	many	TRBJ2-3	TRBV12-3/TRBV12-4	TGTGCCAGCCGACAAGGCGGGGGCACAGATACGCAGTATTTT	CASRQGGGTDTQYF
-	many	TRBJ1-1	TRBV7-9	TGTGCCAGCAGCTTAGTAGGCCGACAGTACACTGAAGCTTTCTTT	CASSLVGRQYTEAFF
-	many	TRBJ1-2	TRBV6-6	TGTGCCAGCAGTTACTCGTCGACCTATGGCTACACCTTC	CASSYSSTYGYTF
TRBD1	-	TRBJ2-7	TRBV30	TGTGCCTGGAGTGTAGCCCCACTTCCAGGGGGCGCCTCCGAGCAGTACTTC	CAWSVAPLPGGASEQYF
-	few	TRBJ1-1	TRBV5-6	TGTGCCAGCAGCTTGTGGGTTTTGGATGCTGAAGCTTTCTTT	CASSLWVLDAEAFF
-	many	TRBJ1-2	TRBV7-2	TGTGCCAGCAGCCTTGGCTTGGGTGGCAGGGACTATGGCTACACCTTC	CASSLGLGGRDYGYTF
-	-	TRBJ2-3	TRBV5-1	TGCGCCAGCACTTTGGGAGGCGGCACAGATACGCAGTATTTT	CASTLGGGTDTQYF
TRBD1	many	TRBJ1-2	TRBV6-2/TRBV6-3	TGTGCCAGCAGTTACGACGGACAGGGGGCAAATGGCTACACCTTC	CASSYDGQGANGYTF
-	few	TRBJ1-5	TRBV7-9	TGTGCCAGCAGCTTTTCAGAGAATAGCAATCAGCCCCAGCATTTT	CASSFSENSNQPQHF
TRBD1	many	TRBJ2-5	TRBV2	TGTGCCAGCAGGCTCGGACAGGGAGAGACCCAGTACTTC	CASRLGQGETQYF
TRBD1	few	TRBJ1-4	TRBV20-1	TGCAGTGCTAGGGAGGGGGCACGTGAAAAACTGTTTTTT	CSAREGAREKLFF
TRBD1	many	TRBJ1-1	TRBV11-2	TGTGCCAGCAGCTCTCCCCCGGACAGGGTCAACACTGAAGCTTTCTTT	CASSSPPDRVNTEAFF
-	many	TRBJ2-1	TRBV6-8	TGTGCCAGCAGTTCCGATGATGCGTCCTACAATGAGCAGTTCTTC	CASSSDDASYNEQFF
-	-	TRBJ1-6	TRBV18	TGTGCCAGCTCACCACCGCTTCCAGGCGTCCCTACTTCACCCCTCCACTTT	CASSPPLPGVPTSPLHF
-	many	TRBJ1-2	TRBV4-3	TGCGCCAGCAGCCAAGATAGGCCGGATGATGGCTACACCTTC	CASSQDRPDDGYTF
TRBD1	-	TRBJ1-2	TRBV6-1	TGTGCCATCTTCAGTCCCTTCAGGGGGAGGCAAGAGAACTATGGCTACACCTTC	CAIFSPFRGRQENYGYTF
TRBD2	few	TRBJ2-1	TRBV10-3	TGTGCCATCATGAACCGAGGAGCGCGGGAGGCGTCGTTCAATGAGCAGTTCTTC	CAIMNRGAREASFNEQFF
-	-	TRBJ2-2	TRBV29-1	TGCAGCGCCACTCACCCGGACGGGGAGCTGTTTTTT	CSATHPDGELFF
TRBD1	few	TRBJ1-2	TRBV4-1	TGCGCCAGCAGCCAAGTCGGACAGGGGCTTTTTGATGGCTACACCTTC	CASSQVGQGLFDGYTF
-	few	TRBJ2-1	TRBV5-4	TGTGCCAGCAGCCCACCCCTAGATCACAATGAGCAGTTCTTC	CASSPPLDHNEQFF
-	many	TRBJ1-1	TRBV15	TGTGCCACCGCGGCAGGGGTAGGTTGGGACACTGAAGCTTTCTTT	CATAAGVGWDTEAFF
-	many	TRBJ1-1	TRBV28	TGTGCCAGCAGTAAATACAGCGAAGCTTTCTTT	CASSKYSEAFF
TRBD2	many	TRBJ2-1	TRBV6-2/TRBV6-3	TGTGCCAGCAGTTCCCCTAGCGGGGGGGCAATAAATGAGCAGTTCTTC	CASSSPSGGAINEQFF
-	many	TRBJ1-1	TRBV20-1	TGCAGTGCAGGGCAATGGCGGTTTGCGATGAACACTGAAGCTTTCTTT	CSAGQWRFAMNTEAFF
-	-	TRBJ2-6	TRBV7-9	TGTGCCAGCAGCTCGCCCGCCGGGGCCAACGTCCTGACTTTC	CASSSPAGANVLTF
-	many	TRBJ1-1	TRBV3-1	TGTGCCAGCAGCCAAGGGAGAAAGGTTGAAGCTTTCTTT	CASSQGRKVEAFF
-	many	TRBJ2-1	TRBV25-1	TGTGCCAGCAGTGAAGGGGATTATTCCTACAATGAGCAGTTCTTC	CASSEGDYSYNEQFF
-	many	TRBJ1-2	TRBV28	TGTGCCAGCAGTTCCGGGCAGGGATCTATTGGCTACACCTTC	CASSSGQGSIGYTF
-	-	TRBJ1-2	TRBV6-9	TGTGCCAGCAGTTACAACTGGGAGGCTCACCTCGGAAACTATGGCTACACCTTC	CASSYNWEAHLGNYGYTF
-	many	TRBJ2-3	TRBV13	TGTGCCAGCAGCTTAGGCAGGGATGGCACAGATACGCAGTATTTT	CASSLGRDGTDTQYF
TRBD1	many	TRBJ1-5	TRBV18	TGTGCCAGCTCACCCTCGCTGGACAGGGGTCGCAATCAGCCCCAGCATTTT	CASSPSLDRGRNQPQHF
TRBD1	-	TRBJ1-1	TRBV7-3	TGTGCCAGCAGCGAAGGGGGACAGATGAACACTGAAGCTTTCTTT	CASSEGGQMNTEAFF
-	many	TRBJ2-7	TRBV10-1	TGCGCCAGCAGTGATCGGGGGAGAGCGAACGAGCAGTACTTC	CASSDRGRANEQYF
-	-	TRBJ2-2	TRBV11-2	TGTGCCAGCAGAACAAGGAGCGGCTCGCACGCGAACACCGGGGAGCTGTTTTTT	CASRTRSGSHANTGELFF
-	many	TRBJ1-4	TRBV12-3/TRBV12-4	TGTGCCAGCAGTCTACTCCCTCGACAGTCAACTAATGAAAAACTGTTTTTT	CASSLLPRQSTNEKLFF
TRBD1	few	TRBJ2-1	TRBV10-3	TGTGCCATCAGTTTTTCCCGGACAGGTCGTGAAAAGTTCTTC	CAISFSRTGREKFF
-	many	TRBJ1-5	TRBV20-1	TGCAGTGCTGAGGACCTACCGACGGGTAATCAGCCCCAGCATTTT	CSAEDLPTGNQPQHF